These 5 T cell receptor beta chains came from one sample sequenced in a study of blood T cell repertoires in COVID-19. TCRdb keeps only in-frame clones here, not all; method: immunoSEQ multiplex PCR. Among tens of thousands of clones listed, about 86% were seen once. The specimen sequenced was peripheral blood. These receptors came from a woman older than 75 with acute or convalescent COVID-19.

The chain couples TRBV6-5 to TRBJ1-6; possibly TRBD1 for D (5 bases). Trimming shortened V by 6 bases and J by 9 bases, and 9 bases separated the two germline ends. The germline V gene has CDR1 MNHEY and CDR2 SVGAGI. This CDR3 spans 12 amino acids. The CDR3 bases are TGTGCCAGCAGGCAGGGATTTTCACCCCTCCACTTT. Translated, it gives CASRQGFSPLHF.

The V gene is TRBV14, the J gene TRBJ2-7; 7 bases fit TRBD1. Trimming removed 4 bases from V and 0 bases from J; junction bases left unmatched: 3. The CDR3 is 14 residues long. Per germline, CDR1 SGHDN and CDR2 FVKESK. CDR3 loop: CASSPQGSSYEQYF. Here the CDR3 DNA reads TGTGCCAGCAGCCCACAGGGGAGCTCCTACGAGCAGTACTTC.

The gene calls are TRBV6-5 and TRBJ2-7; D possibly corresponds to TRBD2 (5 bases). Between the trimmed V and J ends, which lost 6 bases and 3 bases, there was a span of 18 bases. Germline CDR1 and CDR2: MNHEY and SVGAGI. The CDR3 extends over 15 amino acids. The DNA for the CDR3 is TGTGCCAGCAGACTCGGACTTGGCGAGGGCTACGAGCAGTACTTC. Translation gives CASRLGLGEGYEQYF.

As DNA, the CDR3 is TGTGCCAGCAGCTTAGGGCTAGCGGGGGGTCCAGGCACGCAGTATTTT. This gives the protein CASSLGLAGGPGTQYF. V and J are TRBV11-2 and TRBJ2-3, with 11 bases matching TRBD2. The CDR3 contains 16 residues. Germline V CDR1 and CDR2: SGHAT, FQNNGV. J was trimmed by 9 bases and V by 1 base; bases with no gene match: 9.

The chain carries TRBV9 and TRBJ1-2; 8 bases line up with TRBD1. The CDR3 has 21 amino acids. Losses at the gene ends were 2 bases for V and 0 bases for J; bases not matched to a gene: 21. CDR1 is SGDLS, CDR2 YYNGEE, per germline. The CDR3 loop is CASSVGGTGRIPVRANYGYTF. CDR3 coding DNA: TGTGCCAGCAGCGTCGGGGGGACAGGACGCATTCCCGTAAGAGCTAACTATGGCTACACCTTC.